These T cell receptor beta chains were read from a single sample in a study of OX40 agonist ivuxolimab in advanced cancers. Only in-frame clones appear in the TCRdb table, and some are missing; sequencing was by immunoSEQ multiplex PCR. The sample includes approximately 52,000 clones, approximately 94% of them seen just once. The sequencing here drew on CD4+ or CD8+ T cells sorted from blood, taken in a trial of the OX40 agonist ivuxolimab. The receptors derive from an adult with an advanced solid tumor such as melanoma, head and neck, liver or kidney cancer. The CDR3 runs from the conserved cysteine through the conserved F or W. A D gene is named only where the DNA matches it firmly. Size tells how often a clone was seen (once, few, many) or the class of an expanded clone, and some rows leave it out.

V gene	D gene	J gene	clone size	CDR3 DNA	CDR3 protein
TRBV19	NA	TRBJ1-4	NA	TGTGCCAGTAGTCGGGCAGCCATTCAACCAACTAATGAAAAACTGTTTTTT	CASSRAAIQPTNEKLFF
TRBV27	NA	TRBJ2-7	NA	TGTGCCAGCAGTTGGGGAACAGGATTCGCCTACGAGCAGTACTTC	CASSWGTGFAYEQYF
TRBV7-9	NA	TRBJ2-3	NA	TGTGCCAGCAGCTTAGGAACGTTCCTAGATACGCAGTATTTT	CASSLGTFLDTQYF
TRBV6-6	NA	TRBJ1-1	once	TGTGCCAGCAGTTACCAGGGAGGGGACACTGAAGCTTTCTTT	CASSYQGGDTEAFF
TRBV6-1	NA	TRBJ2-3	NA	TGCACCGCCGGGGCCTTCCTGGGGGATACGCAGTATTTT	CTAGAFLGDTQYF
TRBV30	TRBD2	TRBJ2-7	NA	TGTGCCTGGAGTGAATCTAGCGGACCCTACGAGCAGTACTTC	CAWSESSGPYEQYF
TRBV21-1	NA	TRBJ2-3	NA	TGTGCCAGCAGCAAAGTAGTAGATACGCAGTATTTT	CASSKVVDTQYF
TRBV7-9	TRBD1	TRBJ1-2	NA	TGTGCCAGCAGCTTAGCCAGGACAGGGGGCAGCTATGGCTACACCTTC	CASSLARTGGSYGYTF
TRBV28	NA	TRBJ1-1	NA	TGTGCCAGCAGTTCCCGGCACTTGAACACTGAAGCTTTCTTT	CASSSRHLNTEAFF
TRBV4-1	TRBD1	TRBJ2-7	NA	TGCGCCAGCAGCCAAGGACAGGGTTCCTACGAGCAGTACTTC	CASSQGQGSYEQYF
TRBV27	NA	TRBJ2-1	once	TGTGCCAGCAGTTTATCGAGCAATGAGCAGTTCTTC	CASSLSSNEQFF
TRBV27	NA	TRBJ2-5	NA	TGTGCCAGCAGTTTTGGCGGGATGCAAGAGACCCAGTACTTC	CASSFGGMQETQYF
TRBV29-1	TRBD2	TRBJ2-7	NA	TGCAGCGTAGGACTAGCGGGCTACGAGCAGTACTTC	CSVGLAGYEQYF
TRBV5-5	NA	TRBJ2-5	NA	TGTGCCAGAAGCCGGGACCACAGCTGGTCCCAGTACTTC	CARSRDHSWSQYF
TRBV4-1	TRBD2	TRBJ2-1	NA	TGCGCCAGCAGCTCCAAGGGGCTAGCGGGAGCCGAAAGCTCCTACAATGAGCAGTTCTTC	CASSSKGLAGAESSYNEQFF
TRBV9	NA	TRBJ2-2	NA	TGTGCCAGCAGCCCCTGGGACGGGGTCACCGGGGAGCTGTTTTTT	CASSPWDGVTGELFF
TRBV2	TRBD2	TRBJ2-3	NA	TGTGCCAGCCCGCGGGAGGCTAAAGATACGCAGTATTTT	CASPREAKDTQYF
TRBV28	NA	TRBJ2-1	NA	TGTGCCAGCAGCCCTCATGGACCCTACAATGAGCAGTTCTTC	CASSPHGPYNEQFF
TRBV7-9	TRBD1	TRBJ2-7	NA	TGTGCCAGCAGCTTCCCAGGGGGCAATTACGAGCAGTACTTC	CASSFPGGNYEQYF
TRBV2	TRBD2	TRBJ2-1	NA	TGTGCCAGCAGACTAGCGGGAGGTCATGAGCAGTTCTTC	CASRLAGGHEQFF
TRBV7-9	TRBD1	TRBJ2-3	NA	TGTGCCAGCAGCGTCCGACAGGGGGAGGCAGATACGCAGTATTTT	CASSVRQGEADTQYF
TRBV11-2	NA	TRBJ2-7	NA	TGTGCCAGCTTCTCCCCCGGGGCCCGGGAGCAGTACTTC	CASFSPGAREQYF
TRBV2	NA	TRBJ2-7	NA	TGTGCCACTACAGGGAAGACCTACGAGCAGTACTTC	CATTGKTYEQYF
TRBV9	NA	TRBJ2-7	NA	TGTGCCAGCAGCGTAGTGGGGGAATCCCTCGAGCAGTACTTC	CASSVVGESLEQYF
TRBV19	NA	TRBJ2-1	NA	TGTGCCAGTACCCCTGGGTACGGGTTAGGGTACAATGAGCAGTTCTTC	CASTPGYGLGYNEQFF
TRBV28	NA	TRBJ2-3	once	TGTGCCAGCAGCCCACTGACAGGTTCGGCAGATACGCAGTATTTT	CASSPLTGSADTQYF
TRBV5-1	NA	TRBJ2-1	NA	TGCGCCAGCAGCTCCCCTGTTTCTCATGAGCAGTTCTTC	CASSSPVSHEQFF
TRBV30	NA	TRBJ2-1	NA	TGTGCCTGGAGTGAACCCTGGGACTACAATGAGCAGTTCTTC	CAWSEPWDYNEQFF
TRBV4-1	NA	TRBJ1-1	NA	TGCGCCAGCAGCCATGGTCAAGCGAACACTGAAGCTTTCTTT	CASSHGQANTEAFF
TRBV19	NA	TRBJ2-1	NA	TGTGCCAGTAGTATTAAGTTTGTACGGTACAATGAGCAGTTCTTC	CASSIKFVRYNEQFF
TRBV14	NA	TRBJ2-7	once	TGTGCCAGCAGCCTGGGGTACGAGCAGTACTTC	CASSLGYEQYF